These 13 T cell receptor beta chains were sequenced from one sample in a study of blood T cell repertoires in COVID-19 (dated by TCRdb to 2018 to 2021). Library preparation employed the immunoSEQ multiplex PCR assay. TCRdb carries this immuneACCESS record with in-frame sequences only. Its versions omit some clonotypes, under half of them owing to an unresolved V gene in the studies checked, with the rest unexplained. The sample contains around 470,000 clones, approximately 92% of them found a single time. Clones ranked in the top ten supply approximately 0.9% of the sample. Sample: peripheral blood. The receptor source for this set is a man in his late teens or twenties with COVID-19, enrolled during active disease.

The J gene is TRBJ1-2, the V gene TRBV12-1. TRBV12-1 represents a pseudogene. The CDR3 length is 13 residues. CDR3 DNA: TGTGCCAGCAGCTTTGCAGTGCCGGGAGGCTACACCTTC. Protein product: CASSFAVPGGYTF.

This clone has a single count. The chain recombines TRBV6-1 with TRBJ2-2, with a tentative D call TRBD2 (6 bases). V shed 3 bases and J shed 2 bases, with 16 bases lying between them. This CDR3 has 17 residues. Per germline, CDR1 MNHNS and CDR2 SASEGT. Here the CDR3 reads CASSDLGGAGNTGELFF. CDR3 nucleotide sequence: TGTGCCAGCAGTGACCTGGGGGGTGCGGGTAACACCGGGGAGCTGTTTTTT.

This rearrangement joins TRBV2 to TRBJ2-7; 10 bases agree with TRBD1. Germline-derived CDR1 and CDR2 are SNHLY and FYNNEI. The J segment lost 6 bases and the V segment lost 4 bases, leaving 6 bases of the junction unmatched. The CDR3 contains 14 residues. DNA of the CDR3: TGTGCCAGCAGTGGAGGGACAGGGGTGGGCGAGCAGTACTTC. It specifies CASSGGTGVGEQYF. Based on the CDR3 plus reference TRBV2 and TRBJ2-7, the full variable domain is EPEVTQTPSHQVTQMGQEVILRCVPISNHLYFYWYRQILGQKVEFLVSFYNNEISEKSEIFDDQFSVERPDGSNFTLKIRSTKLEDSAMYFCASSGGTGVGEQYFGPGTRLTVT.

J is TRBJ1-2 and V is TRBV7-2, with no clear D. The CDR3 has 13 residues. Per the germline V gene, CDR1 is SGHTA and CDR2 is FQGNSA. The germline V and J ends were trimmed by 0 bases and 5 bases, with 7 bases remaining between them. CDR3 region: CASSLALRYGYTF. The CDR3 region has the DNA TGTGCCAGCAGCTTAGCCTTGAGATATGGCTACACCTTC. Using reference TRBV7-2 and TRBJ1-2 for the parts outside the CDR3, the full variable domain is GAGVSQSPSNKVTEKGKDVELRCDPISGHTALYWYRQSLGQGLEFLIYFQGNSAPDKSGLPSDRFSAERTGGSVSTLTIQRTQQEDSAVYLCASSLALRYGYTFGSGTRLTVV.

The gene calls are TRBV6-6 and TRBJ2-7; 8 nucleotides match TRBD1. Germline assignment: CDR1 MNHNY and CDR2 SVGAGI (reference sequence). Germline trimming cut 5 bases from V and 2 bases from J; bases unmatched to any gene: 20. CDR3 length: 19 residues. CDR3 in amino acids: CASSPNHQMDRVWAYEQYF. The CDR3 DNA follows: TGTGCCAGCAGTCCCAACCACCAAATGGACAGGGTGTGGGCCTACGAGCAGTACTTC.

The CDR3 spells CASSQFSGRGRNEQFF. The CDR3 DNA follows: TGTGCCAGCAGCCAATTTAGCGGGAGAGGTAGGAATGAGCAGTTCTTC. This chain joins TRBV4-2 and TRBJ2-1, with 9 nucleotides matching TRBD2. The CDR3 runs to 16 residues. J lost 7 bases, V lost 2 bases, and 9 bases had no gene match. CDR1 is LGHNA, CDR2 YNFKEQ, per germline.

The rearrangement links TRBV10-2 to TRBJ1-5, with a tentative D call TRBD1 (5 bases). V was clipped by 8 bases and J by 3 bases, with 17 bases between them. CDR1 is WSHSY, CDR2 SAAADI, per germline. The CDR3 loop spans 15 amino acids. CDR3 sequence: CASSISAGLNQPQHF. CDR3 nucleotide sequence: TGCGCCAGCTCTATTTCGGCAGGGCTCAATCAGCCCCAGCATTTT.

The gene calls are TRBV21-1 and TRBJ2-1; the D segment call TRBD2 is taken from the table without a DNA check. TRBV21-1 corresponds to a pseudogene. This CDR3 contains 22 residues. The chain's CDR3 is CASSTREILTSGGESSYNEQFF. The CDR3 DNA sequence: TGTGCCAGCAGCACCCGAGAGATTTTAACTAGCGGGGGGGAAAGCTCCTACAATGAGCAGTTCTTC.

The chain joins TRBV6-5 to TRBJ1-2; 8 bases are shared with TRBD1. Germline V CDR1 and CDR2: MNHEY, SVGAGI. This CDR3 contains 15 residues. With 6 bases clipped from V and 14 bases from J, the junction kept 20 bases outside the gene matches. CDR3 sequence (DNA): TGTGCCAGCAGCCAGTATTCGGCGGACAGGGAGATTGGAACCTTC. It yields the protein CASSQYSADREIGTF.

J is TRBJ1-1 and V is TRBV7-8; D remains unclear. The length of the CDR3 is 15 residues. The V gene lost 0 bases and the J gene lost 0 bases, with 8 bases spanning the gap. Per the germline V gene, CDR1 is SGHVS and CDR2 is FQNEAQ. In DNA form, the CDR3 reads TGTGCCAGCAGCTTAGCGGGCAGATTGAACACTGAAGCTTTCTTT. Amino acids: CASSLAGRLNTEAFF.

This chain connects TRBV7-9 to TRBJ2-7, with TRBD2 as a possible D gene (6 bases). The CDR3 is 14 residues long. V lost 1 base and J lost 3, with 10 bases in between. Germline V gene data show CDR1 as SEHNR and CDR2 as FQNEAQ (reference sequence). The CDR3 nucleotides read TGTGCCAGCAGCTTAGTTGGCGGGGACTACGAGCAGTACTTC. This sequence encodes CASSLVGGDYEQYF.

V usage is TRBV5-8 and J usage is TRBJ1-5; weak D call: TRBD1 (5 bases). Germline loops: CDR1 SGHTS, CDR2 YDEGEE. Trimming pared 4 bases from V and 0 bases from J, leaving 14 bases between. The CDR3 loop spans 16 amino acids. Here the CDR3 reads CASSQGHANSNQPQHF. The CDR3 DNA reads TGTGCCAGCAGCCAAGGACACGCCAATAGCAATCAGCCCCAGCATTTT.

The chain joins TRBV5-8 to TRBJ2-5; D may be TRBD1 (5 bases). The CDR3 runs 12 residues. In germline, CDR1 is SGHTS, CDR2 YDEGEE. Trimming removed 6 bases from V and 4 bases from J, with 10 bases in between. CDR3 DNA sequence: TGTGCCAGCACCCGCCAGGGAGAGACCCAGTACTTC. It codes for CASTRQGETQYF.